The present T cell receptor beta chain was sequenced within a study of blood T cell repertoires in COVID-19. The wider study: Sites in the United States, Italy and Spain provided acute and convalescent COVID-19 samples.

Only in-frame clones appear in the TCRdb table, and some are missing; sequencing was by immunoSEQ multiplex PCR. The sample lists more than 200,000 clones; roughly 80% were seen once. The CDR3 is made up of 19 amino acids. Trimming shortened V by 0 bases and J by 0 bases, and 20 bases separated the two germline ends. Germline V gene lookup returns CDR1 LGHNA and CDR2 YSLEER. This TCR derives from a man in his 60s who had recovered from COVID-19. This chain uses TRBV4-3 with TRBJ2-5, with D unclear. Sample: PBMCs or T cells enriched from blood (not recorded which). The CDR3 protein is CASSQDRRETVGYQETQYF. Here the CDR3 DNA reads TGCGCCAGCAGCCAAGATCGTCGTGAGACTGTTGGATACCAAGAGACCCAGTACTTC.